Listed below are T cell receptor beta chains from one sample, sequenced in a study of shared clonotypes between healthy human individuals. Profiled with immunoSEQ multiplex PCR; TCRdb holds only in-frame clones, not every one. Of 850,000 to 1,200,000 clones in the sample, more than 65% are singletons; the top ten hold approximately 1.5%. The specimen was memory CD4+ T cells sorted from blood. Every receptor here comes from a man aged 18-30 years in good health. CDR3s include the opening cysteine and the closing phenylalanine or tryptophan. Fields, in order: V gene, J gene, CDR3 protein.

v_gene: TRBV5-6
j_gene: TRBJ1-4
CDR3aa: CASSSLRGATNEKLFF

v_gene: TRBV5-4
j_gene: TRBJ2-5
CDR3aa: CASRRRQQETQYF

v_gene: TRBV4-3
j_gene: TRBJ2-7
CDR3aa: CASSQSRDGIPYF

v_gene: TRBV19
j_gene: TRBJ1-1
CDR3aa: CASSPDRGIAEAFF

v_gene: TRBV4-1
j_gene: TRBJ2-3
CDR3aa: CASSPGTASTDTQYF

v_gene: TRBV18
j_gene: TRBJ2-5
CDR3aa: CASSPTQGGETQYF

v_gene: TRBV5-4
j_gene: TRBJ1-2
CDR3aa: CASSSDRFYGYTF

v_gene: TRBV5-6
j_gene: TRBJ2-3
CDR3aa: CASSPTPFTDTQYF

v_gene: TRBV5-1
j_gene: TRBJ1-1
CDR3aa: CASSWGQSNTEAFF

v_gene: TRBV9
j_gene: TRBJ1-1
CDR3aa: CASSVETGRYTEAFF

v_gene: TRBV7-2
j_gene: TRBJ1-1
CDR3aa: CASSFRDRAFF

v_gene: TRBV4-1
j_gene: TRBJ1-1
CDR3aa: CASSQEVTVNTEAFF

v_gene: TRBV7-6
j_gene: TRBJ2-5
CDR3aa: CASSFGTLETQYF

v_gene: TRBV6-1
j_gene: TRBJ2-1
CDR3aa: CASSETGTGLGNEQFF

v_gene: TRBV30
j_gene: TRBJ1-3
CDR3aa: CAWSPRPGAGNTIYF

v_gene: TRBV28
j_gene: TRBJ2-5
CDR3aa: CASSLIPIRREIQETQYF

v_gene: TRBV5-1
j_gene: TRBJ2-1
CDR3aa: CASSLGNEQFF

v_gene: TRBV30
j_gene: TRBJ1-4
CDR3aa: CAWSVLLGTGFDEKLFF

v_gene: TRBV7-9
j_gene: TRBJ2-3
CDR3aa: CASSTRDPRADTQYF

v_gene: TRBV30
j_gene: NA
CDR3aa: CAWSSGGPEQYF

v_gene: TRBV2
j_gene: TRBJ2-5
CDR3aa: CASSERVQTQETQYF

v_gene: TRBV5-1
j_gene: TRBJ2-2
CDR3aa: CASSLTNVATGELFF

v_gene: TRBV19
j_gene: TRBJ2-5
CDR3aa: CASSKTAGGWETQYF

v_gene: TRBV9
j_gene: TRBJ2-7
CDR3aa: CASSATGTGLYEQYF

v_gene: TRBV11-2
j_gene: TRBJ1-4
CDR3aa: CASSPFGGKEKLFF

v_gene: TRBV30
j_gene: TRBJ1-1
CDR3aa: CAWRDSAVEAFF

v_gene: TRBV18
j_gene: TRBJ1-2
CDR3aa: CASSLDTYGYTF

v_gene: TRBV28
j_gene: TRBJ2-3
CDR3aa: CASSLRQDTDTQYF

v_gene: TRBV5-6
j_gene: TRBJ2-3
CDR3aa: CASSTPGGLAGEDTQYF

v_gene: TRBV6-1
j_gene: TRBJ1-1
CDR3aa: CASRVTGVRTEAFF

v_gene: TRBV7-2
j_gene: TRBJ2-3
CDR3aa: CASSPRGRITDTQYF

v_gene: TRBV6-1
j_gene: TRBJ2-7
CDR3aa: CASSEGRTGLYEQYF

v_gene: TRBV4-1
j_gene: TRBJ2-7
CDR3aa: CASSQRGGAYEQYF

v_gene: TRBV14
j_gene: TRBJ2-2
CDR3aa: CASSQEGLAGVAGELFF

v_gene: TRBV19
j_gene: TRBJ2-3
CDR3aa: CASSASAPKDTQYF

v_gene: TRBV28
j_gene: TRBJ1-1
CDR3aa: CASTLGQRSMNTEAFF

v_gene: TRBV19
j_gene: TRBJ1-6
CDR3aa: CASSTRQGRSPLHF

v_gene: TRBV14
j_gene: TRBJ2-1
CDR3aa: CASSQGASSYNEQFF

v_gene: TRBV7-8
j_gene: TRBJ2-7
CDR3aa: CASSTTGFEQYF

v_gene: TRBV28
j_gene: TRBJ1-1
CDR3aa: CASIPGGGFWTEAFF